Here is one T cell receptor (beta chain) with its context. What antigen it recognizes has not been identified. Base qualities are not at hand, and no much larger clone is one base apart. The sample is drawn from a study of T cell responses to AZD1222 COVID-19 vaccine listed by TCRdb under 2021. Some background on the complete study: TCR sequencing was performed for 230 to 250 trial participants, of whom about 210 were given two doses of AZD1222 and approximately 26 were given two doses of MenACWY control vaccine. Trial participants were enrolled into age subgroups of 18-55, 56-69 and 70-plus years, which contained around 150, 29 and 61 TCR-sequenced participants, respectively.

The research as a whole found: Conclusions about previously exposed vaccinees are limited, since just a handful of AZD1222 recipients were seropositive for SARS-CoV-2 at baseline. Because no day 14 peak-response samples were available, repertoires were characterized only after the peak T cell response. The whole spike protein was spanned by vaccine-associated CD4 TCRs, and dominant responses were seen in regions 160-218 and 743-854. Nearly half of unique spike-specific TCRs reportedly recognized epitopes outside regions mutated in the B.1.351 and B.1.1.7 variants. Spike-specific TCR breadth and depth rose significantly after two AZD1222 doses compared with day 0 and with MenACWY recipients. Participants were mostly white British, with more females than males. The authors suggested clonal diversity may have been underestimated. The 56-69-year group was small, and its depth increase did not reach significance, likely because of low power.

The CDR3 regions of human TCRbeta chains were subjected to immunosequencing. The authors' pipeline ran thus. TCRs in the repertoires were compared against a reference library of SARS-CoV-2-specific TCRs that had been generated with the MIRA antigen-specificity platform. Breadth was defined as the fraction of unique TCRs that were SARS-CoV-2-associated. Depth was defined as the fraction of total T cells that were SARS-CoV-2-associated. Using the MIRA data, each spike-specific TCR was mapped to the spike region that the TCR reacts to and placed in a CD4 or CD8 class. Log10-transformed breadth and depth values were compared by one-way ANOVA with Sidak's multiple comparisons tests. Imported from immuneACCESS, the table was reduced by TCRdb to in-frame sequences with V and J called. These copies leave out some clones; in studies compared against another copy, an unresolved V gene accounts for under half, and the cause of the remainder is not known. The V and J calls and clone size come from that table; D and trimming were worked out from the DNA. The sample profile shows around 130,000 clones; more than 90% of them were found once. The ten largest clones capture 1.5% to 2% of the sample.

A distance of 10 bases separates the germline ends of V and J, which lose 8 bases and 3 bases respectively. Counted from cysteine to phenylalanine, this CDR3 has 12 amino acids. Left in the record is the CDR3 DNA by itself, 36 bases read in frame from the first base. CDR1 LNHDA and CDR2 SQIVND are derived from the germline V gene (reference sequence). Interpreted using the paper, the time point label stands for: about 28 days (+/-7) after the second vaccine dose. AZD1222 recipients whose second dose came at about 4 weeks and those whose second dose came at about 12 weeks were combined into one group, since spike-specific TCR depth and breadth did not differ between the two schedules. Vaccinee samples came from UK trials COV001 and COV002, including a single-blind randomized controlled phase 2/3 trial of AZD1222 (ChAdOx1 nCoV-19) in healthy adults. Trial participant PBMC samples were collected at day 0 and day 28 after the second dose for TCRbeta chain sequencing.

The TCR comes from an adult who received the AZD1222 COVID-19 vaccine. The sample was peripheral blood, taken 28 days after the second AZD1222 dose. This receptor chain uses TRBV19 and TRBJ1-1; a weak D assignment points to TRBD1 (6 bases agree). Here the CDR3 is given as CASQQGYTEAFF. The DNA is TGTGCCAGTCAACAGGGCTACACTGAAGCTTTCTTT.